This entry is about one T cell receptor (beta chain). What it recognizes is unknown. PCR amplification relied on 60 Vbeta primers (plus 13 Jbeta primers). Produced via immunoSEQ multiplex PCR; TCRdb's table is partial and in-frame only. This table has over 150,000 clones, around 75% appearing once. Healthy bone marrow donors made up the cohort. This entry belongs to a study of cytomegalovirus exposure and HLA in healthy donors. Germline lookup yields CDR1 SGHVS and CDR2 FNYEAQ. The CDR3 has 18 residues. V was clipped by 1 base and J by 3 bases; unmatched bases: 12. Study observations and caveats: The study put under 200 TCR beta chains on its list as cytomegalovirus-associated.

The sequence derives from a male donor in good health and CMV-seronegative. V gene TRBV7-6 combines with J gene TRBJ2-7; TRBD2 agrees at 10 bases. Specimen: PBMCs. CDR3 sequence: CASSLGGVEREGLYEQYF. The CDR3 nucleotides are TGTGCCAGCAGCTTAGGGGGTGTGGAGCGGGAGGGCCTCTACGAGCAGTACTTC.